What follows are 9 T cell receptor beta chains derived from one specimen sequenced in a study of patients and donors after allogeneic stem cell transplantation (dated by TCRdb to 2018 to 2021). Receptor libraries were prepared by RT-PCR. Sequencing took place on a NextSeq 550. TCRdb handled the public reads itself, with Q25 trimming in fastp and clone calling in MiXCR, and kept productive beta chains. For every CDR3 protein sequence, its rows merge into one entry that carries the most common genes and DNA. The sample yields about 960,000 distinct CDR3 sequences; roughly 18% were counted once. The top ten hold approximately 5.9% of the sample. The sample was blood, either unsorted or a sorted T cell fraction (not recorded which). These TCRs come from a human donor who was either an allogeneic HSCT recipient or a stem cell or donor lymphocyte infusion donor (not recorded which). It is not recorded whose cells these are; they may come from a transplant donor.

This clonotype was seen only a few times. The rearrangement uses TRBV7-8 and TRBJ2-1; D is uncertain. Germline V gene lookup returns CDR1 SGHVS and CDR2 FQNEAQ. V gave up 5 bases and J gave up 0 bases, with 8 bases separating them. The CDR3 has 14 residues. The CDR3: CASSPSSSYNEQFF. CDR3 bases: TGTGCCAGCAGCCCCTCCAGCTCCTACAATGAGCAGTTCTTC.

The table lists this clonotype with a few counts. The J gene is TRBJ2-3, the V gene TRBV16, with TRBD2 identical over 10 bases. The germline CDR1 and CDR2 sequences are KGHSY and FQNENV. V gave up 7 bases and J gave up 2 bases; unmatched junction bases: 6. This CDR3 spans 15 amino acids. CDR3 in amino acids: CASNRLAGDTDTQYF. The CDR3 nucleotides are TGTGCCAGCAACCGCCTAGCGGGAGACACAGATACGCAGTATTTT.

This clonotype came up a few times. The rearrangement joins TRBV2 to TRBJ1-6, with TRBD1 matching over 7 bases. Looked up from germline, CDR1 is SNHLY and CDR2 is FYNNEI. The CDR3 totals 12 residues. J lost 9 bases, V lost 6 bases, and 2 bases had no gene match. The CDR3 sequence: CASRWDSSPLHF. CDR3 nucleotides: TGTGCCAGCAGGTGGGACAGTTCACCCCTCCACTTT.

This clonotype was counted only a few times. The CDR3 reads CSATQGFYEQYF. CDR3 bases: TGCAGTGCTACCCAGGGCTTCTACGAGCAGTACTTC. The gene calls are TRBV20-1 and TRBJ2-7, with a possible D match to TRBD1 (5 bases). V lost 4 bases and J lost 3, with 10 bases in between. The CDR3 has 12 amino acids. Per the germline V gene, CDR1 is DFQATT and CDR2 is SNEGSKA (reference sequence).

This clonotype has only a few counts. V is TRBV20-1 and J is TRBJ2-5; TRBD2 agrees at 9 bases. The germline V gene encodes CDR1 DFQATT and CDR2 SNEGSKA (reference sequence). The CDR3 totals 13 residues. The J segment lost 1 base and the V segment lost 4 bases, leaving 1 base of the junction unmatched. The chain's CDR3 is CSATRGGQETQYF. CDR3 nucleotide sequence: TGCAGTGCTACGCGGGGGGGCCAAGAGACCCAGTACTTC.

This chain joins TRBV4-1 and TRBJ2-7, with D possibly TRBD2 on 5 matching bases. Between the trimmed V and J ends, which lost 0 bases and 0 bases, there was a span of 9 bases. The CDR3 runs to 15 residues. The germline gives CDR1 MGHRA, CDR2 YSYEKL. This CDR3 is CASSQDRTSSYEQYF. In nucleotides, the CDR3 is TGCGCCAGCAGCCAAGATAGGACTTCCTCCTACGAGCAGTACTTC.

This clonotype was recorded only once. This chain connects TRBV20-1 to TRBJ2-1; the D gene could be TRBD1 or TRBD2 (5 bases each). This CDR3 spans 14 amino acids. Trimming took 1 base from V and 4 from J, leaving 11 bases between them. Germline lookup yields CDR1 DFQATT and CDR2 SNEGSKA (reference sequence). This CDR3 reads CSARAGSGYNEQFF. As DNA, the CDR3 is TGCAGTGCTAGAGCAGGGAGTGGGTACAATGAGCAGTTCTTC.

This chain links TRBV6-1 with TRBJ1-1; D remains ambiguous. The V and J ends lost 3 bases and 3 bases respectively, with 5 bases between them. Germline assignment: CDR1 MNHNS and CDR2 SASEGT. This CDR3 region has 12 residues. The CDR3 reads CASSESYTEAFF. CDR3 nucleotide sequence: TGTGCCAGCAGTGAGAGTTACACTGAAGCTTTCTTT.

This chain joins TRBV20-1 and TRBJ2-1; perhaps TRBD2 as D (6 bases). V was clipped by 3 bases and J by 10 bases, with 22 bases between them. The CDR3 is 15 amino acids. Germline values: CDR1 DFQATT, CDR2 SNEGSKA (reference sequence). CDR3 DNA: TGCAGTGCTAGCTGGCGACAGCCACCTCGGGGGGAGCAGTTCTTC. It yields the protein CSASWRQPPRGEQFF.